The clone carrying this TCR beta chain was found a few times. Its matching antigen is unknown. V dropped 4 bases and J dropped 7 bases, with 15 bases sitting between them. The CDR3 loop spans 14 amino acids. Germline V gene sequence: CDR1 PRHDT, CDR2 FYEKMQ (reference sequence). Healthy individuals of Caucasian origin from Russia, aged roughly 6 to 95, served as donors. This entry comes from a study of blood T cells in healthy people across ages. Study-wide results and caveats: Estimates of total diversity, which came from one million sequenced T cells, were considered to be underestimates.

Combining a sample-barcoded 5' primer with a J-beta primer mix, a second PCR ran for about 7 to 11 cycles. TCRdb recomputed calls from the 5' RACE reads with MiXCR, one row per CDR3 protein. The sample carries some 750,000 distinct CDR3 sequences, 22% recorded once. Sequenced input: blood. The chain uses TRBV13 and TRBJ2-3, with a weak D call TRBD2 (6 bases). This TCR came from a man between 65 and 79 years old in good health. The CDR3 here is CASSSGVGGYTQYF. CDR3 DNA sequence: TGTGCCAGCAGCTCGGGGGTCGGGGGTTATACGCAGTATTTT.